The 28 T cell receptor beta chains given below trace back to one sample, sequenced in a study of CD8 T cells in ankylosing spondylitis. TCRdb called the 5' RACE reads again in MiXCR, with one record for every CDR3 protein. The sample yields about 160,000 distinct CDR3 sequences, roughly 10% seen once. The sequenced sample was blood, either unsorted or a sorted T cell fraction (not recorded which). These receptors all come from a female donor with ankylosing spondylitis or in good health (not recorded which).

The CDR3 coding sequence is TGTGCCAGCAGCTTACGGGGCGGGAGCCCCGGCGGGGAGCTGTTTTTT. Translating gives CASSLRGGSPGGELFF. The J gene is TRBJ2-2, the V gene TRBV7-9; 7 positions agree with TRBD2. Germline V gene lookup returns CDR1 SEHNR and CDR2 FQNEAQ (reference sequence). Unmatched junction bases numbered 10, after V lost 2 bases and J lost 7 bases. The CDR3 is 16 residues long.

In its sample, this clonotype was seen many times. The CDR3 bases are TGTGCCAGCAATCAGCCCCAGCGGACGTACAATGAGCAGTTCTTC. This encodes CASNQPQRTYNEQFF. The chain joins TRBV12-3 or TRBV12-4 to TRBJ2-1, with a possible D match to TRBD2 (5 bases). V lost 7 bases and J 4 bases, leaving 17 bases between the germline ends. The CDR3 is 15 amino acids.

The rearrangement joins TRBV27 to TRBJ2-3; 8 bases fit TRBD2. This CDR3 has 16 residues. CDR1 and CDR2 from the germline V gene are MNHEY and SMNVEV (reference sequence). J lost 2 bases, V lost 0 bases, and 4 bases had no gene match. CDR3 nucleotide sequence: TGTGCCAGCAGTTTATCCGGGGGGGGGTACACAGATACGCAGTATTTT. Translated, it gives CASSLSGGGYTDTQYF.

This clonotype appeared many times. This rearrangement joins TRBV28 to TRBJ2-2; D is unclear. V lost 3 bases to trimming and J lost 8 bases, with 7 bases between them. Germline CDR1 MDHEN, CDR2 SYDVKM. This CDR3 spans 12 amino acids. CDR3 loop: CASSFLFGELFF. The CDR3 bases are TGTGCCAGCAGTTTTCTCTTTGGGGAGCTGTTTTTT. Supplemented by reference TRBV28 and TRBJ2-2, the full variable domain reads DVKVTQSSRYLVKRTGEKVFLECVQDMDHENMFWYRQDPGLGLRLIYFSYDVKMKEKGDIPEGYSVSREKKERFSLILESASTNQTSMYLCASSFLFGELFFGEGSRLTVL.

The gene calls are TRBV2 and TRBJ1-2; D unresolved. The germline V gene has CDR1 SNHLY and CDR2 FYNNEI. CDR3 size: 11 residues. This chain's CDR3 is CARLANYGYTF. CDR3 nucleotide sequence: TGTGCGCGGCTTGCTAACTATGGCTACACCTTC.

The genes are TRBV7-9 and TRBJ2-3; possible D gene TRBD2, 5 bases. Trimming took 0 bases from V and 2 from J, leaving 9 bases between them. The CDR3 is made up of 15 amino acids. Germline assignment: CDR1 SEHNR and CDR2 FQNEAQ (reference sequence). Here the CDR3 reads CASSLAGVPTDTQYF. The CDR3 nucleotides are TGTGCCAGCAGCTTAGCGGGAGTTCCCACAGATACGCAGTATTTT.

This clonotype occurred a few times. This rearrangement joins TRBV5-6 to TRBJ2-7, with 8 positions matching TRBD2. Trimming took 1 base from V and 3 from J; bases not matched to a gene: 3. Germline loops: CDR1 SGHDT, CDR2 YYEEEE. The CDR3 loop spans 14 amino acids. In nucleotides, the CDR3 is TGTGCCAGCAGCTTGACTAGCGGATACTACGAGCAGTACTTC. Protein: CASSLTSGYYEQYF.

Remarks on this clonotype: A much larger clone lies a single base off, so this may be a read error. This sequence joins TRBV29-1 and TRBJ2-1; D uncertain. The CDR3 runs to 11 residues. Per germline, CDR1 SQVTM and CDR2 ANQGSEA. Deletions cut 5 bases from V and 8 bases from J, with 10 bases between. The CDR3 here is CSVYRVDEQFF. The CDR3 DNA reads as TGCAGCGTTTACAGAGTGGATGAGCAGTTCTTC.

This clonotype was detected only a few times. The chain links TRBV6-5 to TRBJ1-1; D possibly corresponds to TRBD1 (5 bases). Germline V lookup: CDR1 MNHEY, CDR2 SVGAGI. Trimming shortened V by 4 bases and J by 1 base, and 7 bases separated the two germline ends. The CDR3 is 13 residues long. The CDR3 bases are TGTGCCAGCAGTTGGGGGAGGAACACTGAAGCTTTCTTT. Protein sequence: CASSWGRNTEAFF.

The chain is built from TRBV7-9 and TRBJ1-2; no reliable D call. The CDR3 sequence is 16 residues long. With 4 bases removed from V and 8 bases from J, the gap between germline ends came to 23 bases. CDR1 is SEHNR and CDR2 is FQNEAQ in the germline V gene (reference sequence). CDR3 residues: CASSSIKEALVMGYTF. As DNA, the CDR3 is TGTGCCAGCAGCTCCATTAAGGAGGCTCTTGTGATGGGCTACACCTTC.

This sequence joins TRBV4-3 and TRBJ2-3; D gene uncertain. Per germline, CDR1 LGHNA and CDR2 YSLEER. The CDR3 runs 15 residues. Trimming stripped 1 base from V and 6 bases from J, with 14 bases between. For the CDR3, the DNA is TGCGCCAGCAGCCAAGTCGTGGGCTCGTTCGATACGCAGTATTTT. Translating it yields CASSQVVGSFDTQYF.

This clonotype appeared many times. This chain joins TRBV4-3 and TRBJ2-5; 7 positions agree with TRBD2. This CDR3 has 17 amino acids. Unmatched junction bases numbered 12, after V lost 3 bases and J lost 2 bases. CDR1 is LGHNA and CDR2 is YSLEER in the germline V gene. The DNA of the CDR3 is TGCGCCAGCAGCCAGAACCTGGGGCTAGCGGATCAAGAGACCCAGTACTTC. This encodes CASSQNLGLADQETQYF.

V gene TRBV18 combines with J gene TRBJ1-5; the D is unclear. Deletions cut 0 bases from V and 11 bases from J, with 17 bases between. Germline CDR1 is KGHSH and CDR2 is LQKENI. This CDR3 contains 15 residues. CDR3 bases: TGTGCCAGCTCACCACCGGTAGCAGGCCCAAGGTCCCAGCATTTT. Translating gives CASSPPVAGPRSQHF.

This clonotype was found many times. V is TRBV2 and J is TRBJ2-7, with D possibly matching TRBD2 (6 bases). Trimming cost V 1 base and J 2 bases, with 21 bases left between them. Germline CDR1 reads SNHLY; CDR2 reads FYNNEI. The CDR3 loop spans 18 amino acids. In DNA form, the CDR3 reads TGTGCCAGCAGTGAAGAGGGAGCGGGTGTCACTTTTACCTACGAGCAGTACTTC. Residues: CASSEEGAGVTFTYEQYF.

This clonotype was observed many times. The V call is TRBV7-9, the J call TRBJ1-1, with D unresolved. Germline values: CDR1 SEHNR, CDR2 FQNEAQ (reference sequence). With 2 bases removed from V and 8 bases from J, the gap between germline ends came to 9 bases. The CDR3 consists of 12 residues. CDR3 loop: CASSLRAEEAFF. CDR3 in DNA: TGTGCCAGCAGCTTAAGGGCCGAAGAAGCTTTCTTT.

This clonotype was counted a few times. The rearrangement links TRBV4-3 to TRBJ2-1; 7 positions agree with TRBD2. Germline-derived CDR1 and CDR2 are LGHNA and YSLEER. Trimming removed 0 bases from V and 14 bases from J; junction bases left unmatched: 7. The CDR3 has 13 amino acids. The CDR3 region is CASSQDRMSGEFF. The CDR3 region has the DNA TGCGCCAGCAGCCAAGATCGGATGAGCGGGGAGTTCTTC.

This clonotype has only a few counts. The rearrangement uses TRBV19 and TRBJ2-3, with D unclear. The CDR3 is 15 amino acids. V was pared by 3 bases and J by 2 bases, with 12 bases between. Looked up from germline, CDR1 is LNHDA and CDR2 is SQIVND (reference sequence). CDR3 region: CASSILAQPTDTQYF. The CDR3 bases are TGTGCCAGTAGTATCCTGGCCCAGCCCACAGATACGCAGTATTTT.

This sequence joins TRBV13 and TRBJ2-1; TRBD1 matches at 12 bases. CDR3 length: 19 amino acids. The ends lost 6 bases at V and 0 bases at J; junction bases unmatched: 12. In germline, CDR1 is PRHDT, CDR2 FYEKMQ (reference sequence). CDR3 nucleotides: TGTGCCAGCAGACAGGGACAGGGGGCCGGCGGGTTCTCCTACAATGAGCAGTTCTTC. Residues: CASRQGQGAGGFSYNEQFF.

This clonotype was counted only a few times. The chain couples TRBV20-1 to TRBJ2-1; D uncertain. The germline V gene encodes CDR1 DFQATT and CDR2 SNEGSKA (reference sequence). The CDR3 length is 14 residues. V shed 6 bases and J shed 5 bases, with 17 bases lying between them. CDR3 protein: CSAPAVGWDNEQFF. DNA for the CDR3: TGCAGTGCCCCGGCAGTGGGATGGGACAATGAGCAGTTCTTC.

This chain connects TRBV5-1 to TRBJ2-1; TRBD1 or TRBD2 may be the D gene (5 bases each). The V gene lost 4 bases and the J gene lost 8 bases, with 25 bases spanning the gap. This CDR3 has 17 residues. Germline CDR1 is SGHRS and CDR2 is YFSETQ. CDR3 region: CASSAGTLGLARDEQFF. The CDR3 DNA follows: TGCGCCAGCAGCGCTGGGACGCTGGGGCTAGCTCGGGATGAGCAGTTCTTC.

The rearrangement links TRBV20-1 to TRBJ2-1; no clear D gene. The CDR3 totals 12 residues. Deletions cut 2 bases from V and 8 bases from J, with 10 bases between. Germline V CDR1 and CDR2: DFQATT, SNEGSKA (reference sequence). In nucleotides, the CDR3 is TGCAGTGCTAGAATCGCCGGGCATGAGCAGTTCTTC. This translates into CSARIAGHEQFF.

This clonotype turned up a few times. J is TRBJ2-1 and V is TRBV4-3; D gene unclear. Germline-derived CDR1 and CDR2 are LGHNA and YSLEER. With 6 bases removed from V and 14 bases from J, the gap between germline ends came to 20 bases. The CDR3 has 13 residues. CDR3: CASSRLGDEKEFF. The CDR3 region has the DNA TGCGCCAGCAGTCGGCTCGGCGACGAGAAAGAGTTCTTC.

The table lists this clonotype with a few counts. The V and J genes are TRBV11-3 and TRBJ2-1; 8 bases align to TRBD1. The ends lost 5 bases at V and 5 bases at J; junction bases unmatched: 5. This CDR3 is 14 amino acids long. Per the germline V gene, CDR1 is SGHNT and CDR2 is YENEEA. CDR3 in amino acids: CASSPRTGHNEQFF. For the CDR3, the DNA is TGTGCCAGCAGCCCCCGGACAGGGCACAATGAGCAGTTCTTC.

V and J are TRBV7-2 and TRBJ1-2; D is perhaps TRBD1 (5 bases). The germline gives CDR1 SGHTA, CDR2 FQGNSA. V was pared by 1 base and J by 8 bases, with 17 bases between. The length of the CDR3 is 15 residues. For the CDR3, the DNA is TGTGCCAGCAGCTTAGATGGGGCCTCCACGGAGGGCTACACCTTC. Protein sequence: CASSLDGASTEGYTF.

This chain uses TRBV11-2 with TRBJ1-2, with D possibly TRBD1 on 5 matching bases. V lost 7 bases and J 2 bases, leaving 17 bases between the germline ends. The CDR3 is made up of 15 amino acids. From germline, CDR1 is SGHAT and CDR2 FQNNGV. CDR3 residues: CASTPPIGANYGYTF. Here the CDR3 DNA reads TGTGCCAGCACCCCTCCCATAGGGGCAAACTATGGCTACACCTTC.

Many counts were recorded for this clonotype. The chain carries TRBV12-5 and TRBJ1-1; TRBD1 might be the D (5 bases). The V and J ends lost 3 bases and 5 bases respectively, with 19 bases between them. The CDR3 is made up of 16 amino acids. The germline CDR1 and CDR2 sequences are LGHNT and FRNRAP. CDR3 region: CASGFLPGVDNTEAFF. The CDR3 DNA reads TGTGCTAGTGGTTTTCTCCCGGGGGTGGATAATACTGAAGCTTTCTTT.

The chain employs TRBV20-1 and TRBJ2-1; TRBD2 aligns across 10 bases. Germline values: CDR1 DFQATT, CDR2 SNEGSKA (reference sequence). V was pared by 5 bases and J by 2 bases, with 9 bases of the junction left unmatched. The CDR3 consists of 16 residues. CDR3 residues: CSACPLAGVTYNEQFF. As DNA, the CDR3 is TGCAGTGCTTGCCCCCTAGCGGGAGTGACCTACAATGAGCAGTTCTTC.

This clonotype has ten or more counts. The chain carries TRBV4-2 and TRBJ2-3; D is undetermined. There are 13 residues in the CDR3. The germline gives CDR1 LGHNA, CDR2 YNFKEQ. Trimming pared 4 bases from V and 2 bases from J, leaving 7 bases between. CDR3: CASSRTTTDTQYF. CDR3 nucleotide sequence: TGTGCCAGCAGCCGGACCACCACAGATACGCAGTATTTT.